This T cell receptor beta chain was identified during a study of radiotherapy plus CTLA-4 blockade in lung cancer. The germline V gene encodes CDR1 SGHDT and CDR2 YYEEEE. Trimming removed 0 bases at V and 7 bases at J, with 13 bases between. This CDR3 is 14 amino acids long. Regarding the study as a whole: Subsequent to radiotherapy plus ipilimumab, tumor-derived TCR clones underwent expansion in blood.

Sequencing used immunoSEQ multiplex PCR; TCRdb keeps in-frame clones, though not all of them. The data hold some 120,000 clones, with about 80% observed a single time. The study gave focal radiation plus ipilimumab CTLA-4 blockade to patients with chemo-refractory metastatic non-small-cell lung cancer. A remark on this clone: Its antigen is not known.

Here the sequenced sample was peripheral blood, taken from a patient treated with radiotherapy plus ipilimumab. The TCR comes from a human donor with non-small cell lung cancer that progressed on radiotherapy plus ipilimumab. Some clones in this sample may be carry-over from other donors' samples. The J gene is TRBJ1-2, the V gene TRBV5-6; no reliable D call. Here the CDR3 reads CASSLAGQVFGYTF. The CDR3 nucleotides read TGTGCCAGCAGCTTGGCCGGGCAGGTTTTTGGCTACACCTTC.